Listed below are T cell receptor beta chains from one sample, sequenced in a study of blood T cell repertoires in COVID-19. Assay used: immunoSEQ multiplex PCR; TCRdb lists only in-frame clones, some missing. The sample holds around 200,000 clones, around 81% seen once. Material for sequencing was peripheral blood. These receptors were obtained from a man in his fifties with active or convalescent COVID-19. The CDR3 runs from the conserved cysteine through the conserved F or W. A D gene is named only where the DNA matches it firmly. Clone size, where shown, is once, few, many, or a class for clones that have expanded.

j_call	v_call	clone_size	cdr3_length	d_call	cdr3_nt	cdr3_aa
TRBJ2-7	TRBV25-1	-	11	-	TGTGCCAGCAGTGTTAGGGGCGAGCAGTACTTC	CASSVRGEQYF
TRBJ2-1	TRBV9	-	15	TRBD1	TGTGCCAGCAGCCCGGGACAGGGAACCTACAATGAGCAGTTCTTC	CASSPGQGTYNEQFF
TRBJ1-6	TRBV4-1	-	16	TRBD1	TGCGCCAGCAGCCATGCCTGGACAGGGGGGAATTCACCCCTCCACTTT	CASSHAWTGGNSPLHF
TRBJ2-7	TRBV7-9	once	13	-	TGTGCCAGCAGCCCGATACCGGACAGACTTAAGTACTTC	CASSPIPDRLKYF
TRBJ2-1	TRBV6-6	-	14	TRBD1	TGTGCCAGCACCGACAGGGGGCGTTACAATGAGCAGTTCTTC	CASTDRGRYNEQFF
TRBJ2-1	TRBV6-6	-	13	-	TGTGCCAGCAGTTTGGACAGAAACAATGAGCAGTTCTTC	CASSLDRNNEQFF
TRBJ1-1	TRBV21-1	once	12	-	TGTGGGAGGGGACGGACGAACACTGAAGCTTTCTTT	CGRGRTNTEAFF
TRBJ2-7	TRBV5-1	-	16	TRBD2	TGCGCCAGCGGGCCCGGAAGCGCGGAGCGGGGTTACGAGCAGTACTTC	CASGPGSAERGYEQYF
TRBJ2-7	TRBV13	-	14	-	TGTGCCAGCAGCTTATGGGAGGCAGGCTACGAGCAGTACTTC	CASSLWEAGYEQYF
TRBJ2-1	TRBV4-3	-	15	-	TGCGCCAGCAGCCAAAAAAAGAGCTCCTACAATGAGCAGTTCTTC	CASSQKKSSYNEQFF
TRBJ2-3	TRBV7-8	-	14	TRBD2	TGTGCCAGCAGCTTATCGGCGGGGGTAGATACGCAGTATTTT	CASSLSAGVDTQYF
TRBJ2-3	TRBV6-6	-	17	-	TGTGCCAGCAGTCCTGCGGCGGGGGCTGGGGGCACAGATACGCAGTATTTT	CASSPAAGAGGTDTQYF
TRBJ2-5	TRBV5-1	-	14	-	TGCGCCAGCAGCTTGGAGCGTCTAGAAGAGACCCAGTACTTC	CASSLERLEETQYF
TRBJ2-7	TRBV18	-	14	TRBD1	TGTGCCAGCTCACTGGACAGGAGCTCCTACGAGCAGTACTTC	CASSLDRSSYEQYF
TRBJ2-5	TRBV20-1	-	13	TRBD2	TGCAGTGCTAGTCTAGCGGGGCAAGAGACCCAGTACTTC	CSASLAGQETQYF
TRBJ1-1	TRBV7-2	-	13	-	TGTGCCAGCAGCGTACAGGATGGCACTGAAGCTTTCTTT	CASSVQDGTEAFF
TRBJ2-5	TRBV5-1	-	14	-	TGCGCCAGCAGCTTGCTGAGTCAACAAGAGACCCAGTACTTC	CASSLLSQQETQYF
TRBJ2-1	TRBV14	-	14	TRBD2	TGTGCCAGCAGCCAATGGGCGGGGGGACCTCCCCCGGTCTTC	CASSQWAGGPPPVF
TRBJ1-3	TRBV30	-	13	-	TGTGCCTGGAGTAGTGAGTCTGGAAACACCATATATTTT	CAWSSESGNTIYF
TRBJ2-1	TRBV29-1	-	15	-	TGCAGCGTCGGCACAGGGTTTAAGTCCTACAATGAGCAGTTCTTC	CSVGTGFKSYNEQFF
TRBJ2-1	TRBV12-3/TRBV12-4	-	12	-	TGTGCCAGCAGCCTTCCCTACGGTGAGCAGTTCTTC	CASSLPYGEQFF
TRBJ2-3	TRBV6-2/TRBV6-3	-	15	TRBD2	TGTGCCAGCAGCCCCCAACTAGCGGGGGGGCATACGCAGTATTTT	CASSPQLAGGHTQYF
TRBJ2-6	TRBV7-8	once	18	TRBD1	TGTGCCAGCAGCACCCGGGACAGGTCTAAAAGCTGGGCCAACGTCCTGACTTTC	CASSTRDRSKSWANVLTF
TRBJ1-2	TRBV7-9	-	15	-	TGTGCCAGCAGCTTAGCTGCGGCGTCGGTCTCTGGCTACACCTTC	CASSLAAASVSGYTF
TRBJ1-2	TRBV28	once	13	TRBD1	TGTGCCAGCAGTTTGGACAGGCCCTATGGCTACACCTTC	CASSLDRPYGYTF
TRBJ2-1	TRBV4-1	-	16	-	TGCGCCAGCAGCCAAGATCAGGGACACTCCTACAATGAGCAGTTCTTC	CASSQDQGHSYNEQFF
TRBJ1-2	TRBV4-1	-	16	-	TGCGCCAGCAGCCAAGATTGGTCCAGGGCTAACTATGGCTACACCTTC	CASSQDWSRANYGYTF
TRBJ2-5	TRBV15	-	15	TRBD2	TGTGCCACCAGCACCGGGACTAGGGGGTCCGAGACCCAGTACTTC	CATSTGTRGSETQYF
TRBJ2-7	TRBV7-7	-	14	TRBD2	TGTGCCAGCAGCTCAGGACTAGCCTCGGGGGAGCAGTACTTC	CASSSGLASGEQYF
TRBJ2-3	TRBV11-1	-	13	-	TGTGCCAGCAGCAAGCCTAGCACAGATACGCAGTATTTT	CASSKPSTDTQYF
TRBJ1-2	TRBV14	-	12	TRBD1	TGTGCCAGCAGCCTACAGGGGTTTGGCTACACCTTC	CASSLQGFGYTF
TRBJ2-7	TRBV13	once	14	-	TGTGCCAGCAGCTCTCGGACCCAGGGATACGAGCAGTACTTC	CASSSRTQGYEQYF
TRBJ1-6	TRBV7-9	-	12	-	TGTGCCAGCAGCAGGGGAGGGTCACCCCTCCACTTT	CASSRGGSPLHF
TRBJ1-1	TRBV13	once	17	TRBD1	TGTGCCAGCAGCTTGAGACCACCTGGGACAGGGGACACTGAAGCTTTCTTT	CASSLRPPGTGDTEAFF
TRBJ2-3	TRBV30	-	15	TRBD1	TGTGCCTGGAGTGTCCGACAGGGGGGGACAGATACGCAGTATTTT	CAWSVRQGGTDTQYF